The 17 T cell receptor beta chains below were found in one sample sequenced in a study of Graves' ophthalmopathy and Graves' hyperthyroidism. For repertoire sequencing, the TCR beta CDR3 regions were amplified from RNA transcripts. The workflow started with a first-round RT-PCR run with HTBI primers and then moved on to a second-round multiplex PCR. Using its own MiXCR run on the multiplex PCR reads, TCRdb lists one record per CDR3 protein. The profile shows about 380,000 distinct CDR3 sequences, 15% of them singletons. The sample taken for sequencing was peripheral blood. These receptors all stem from a woman in her late teens or twenties with stable Graves' hyperthyroidism.

This clonotype was seen ten or more times. The chain joins TRBV12-3 or TRBV12-4 to TRBJ1-2, with no clear D. The length of the CDR3 is 11 residues. V was clipped by 1 base and J by 13 bases, with 10 bases between them. The CDR3 region is CASSLGSTPTF. Written as DNA, the CDR3 is TGTGCCAGCAGTTTAGGGAGCACCCCCACCTTC.

This clonotype was seen ten or more times. V and J are TRBV7-2 and TRBJ1-5; TRBD1 agrees at 7 bases. The CDR3 spans 15 residues. Trimming removed 4 bases from V and 7 bases from J; junction bases left unmatched: 10. Germline CDR1 is SGHTA and CDR2 is FQGNSA. The CDR3 loop reads CASSSTRQGGQPQHF. The CDR3 DNA reads TGTGCCAGCAGCTCCACCCGACAGGGTGGGCAGCCCCAGCATTTT. Full variable domain (remainder filled in from reference TRBV7-2 and TRBJ1-5): GAGVSQSPSNKVTEKGKDVELRCDPISGHTALYWYRQSLGQGLEFLIYFQGNSAPDKSGLPSDRFSAERTGGSVSTLTIQRTQQEDSAVYLCASSSTRQGGQPQHFGDGTRLSIL.

Details on this clonotype: At one of its ends the junction is not consistent with the germline gene, which may arise from a read error. This sequence joins TRBV2 and TRBJ1-1; 7 bases agree with TRBD1. Germline V gives CDR1 SNHLY, CDR2 FYNNEI. The CDR3 totals 17 residues. CDR3: CASKGARDTALNTDAFF. For the CDR3, the DNA is TGTGCCAGCAAGGGGGCCCGGGACACAGCGTTGAACACTGATGCTTTCTTT.

This clonotype was picked up many times. V is TRBV20-1 and J is TRBJ1-1; 7 bases are a match to TRBD1. V lost 6 bases to trimming and J lost 7 bases; unmatched junction nucleotides: 5. CDR3 length: 11 amino acids. Germline V gives CDR1 DFQATT, CDR2 SNEGSKA (reference sequence). In DNA form, the CDR3 reads TGCAGTGCCCGCCGGGACAGTGAAGCTTTCTTT. Its translation: CSARRDSEAFF.

Many counts were recorded for this clonotype. The CDR3 bases are TGTGCCAGCAGCCACATGAGTGGTGGAGAGACCCAGTACTTC. This sequence encodes CASSHMSGGETQYF. The J gene is TRBJ2-5, the V gene TRBV3-1; D ambiguous. CDR1 and CDR2 (germline): LGHDT, YNNKEL (reference sequence). Trimming pared 3 bases from V and 4 bases from J, leaving 12 bases between. The CDR3 length is 14 residues.

This clonotype came up many times. The chain recombines TRBV6-5 with TRBJ1-1, with TRBD1 as a possible D gene (5 bases). In germline, CDR1 is MNHEY, CDR2 SVGAGI. The CDR3 runs 11 residues. The V and J ends lost 8 bases and 7 bases respectively, with 11 bases between them. The CDR3 spells CASGRRGEAFF. Here the CDR3 DNA reads TGTGCCAGCGGACGGAGGGGTGAAGCTTTCTTT.

This clonotype was recorded at least ten times. The V and J genes are TRBV12-3 or TRBV12-4 and TRBJ2-2; TRBD1 aligns across 7 bases. This CDR3 spans 14 amino acids. Germline trimming cut 5 bases from V and 6 bases from J; bases unmatched to any gene: 6. The CDR3 here is CASSPLTGPGELFF. The CDR3 DNA follows: TGTGCCAGCAGTCCCTTGACAGGGCCCGGGGAGCTGTTTTTT.

This clonotype was picked up one time. The V gene is TRBV12-3 or TRBV12-4, the J gene TRBJ1-5; D may be TRBD1 (5 bases). This CDR3 is built from 15 residues. V gave up 6 bases and J gave up 5 bases, with 17 bases separating them. CDR3 DNA sequence: TGTGCCAGCAGCCCAGGGAGACGGGTCTATCAGCCCCAGCATTTT. Protein: CASSPGRRVYQPQHF.

This clonotype has at least ten counts. The chain uses TRBV5-1 and TRBJ2-7; 9 bases align to TRBD2. This CDR3 spans 15 amino acids. J lost 2 bases, V lost 3 bases, and 6 bases had no gene match. CDR1 and CDR2 (germline): SGHRS, YFSETQ. As DNA, the CDR3 is TGCGCCAGCAGCTCTTATACTAGCGGGCCCTACGAGCAGTACTTC. Translated, it gives CASSSYTSGPYEQYF.

The CDR3 loop is CASGTKVTNTEAFF. CDR3 nucleotide sequence: TGTGCCAGCGGAACGAAAGTGACGAACACTGAAGCTTTCTTT. This chain uses TRBV19 with TRBJ1-1; D gene uncertain. The germline V and J ends were trimmed by 9 bases and 1 base, with 15 bases remaining between them. This CDR3 has 14 amino acids. Germline loops: CDR1 LNHDA, CDR2 SQIVND (reference sequence).

With regard to this clonotype: At one end the junction does not follow the germline gene, possibly because of a read error. This chain uses TRBV10-3 with TRBJ2-5; either TRBD1 or TRBD2 may supply D (7 bases each). This CDR3 contains 14 residues. The germline V gene has CDR1 ENHRY and CDR2 SYGVKD. CDR3 DNA: TGTGCCACCAGTGATCCAGGGGGGGGAGAGACCCAGTACTTC. This translates into CATSDPGGGETQYF.

This clonotype came up many times. The chain is built from TRBV7-2 and TRBJ2-5; TRBD1 matches 9 bases. V shed 5 bases and J 4 bases; nucleotides not matched to a gene: 11. CDR3 size: 16 residues. Germline V gives CDR1 SGHTA, CDR2 FQGNSA. CDR3: CASSPSVDRGSETQYF. In nucleotides, the CDR3 is TGTGCCAGCAGCCCGTCCGTGGACAGGGGCTCAGAGACCCAGTACTTC.

The V and J genes are TRBV6-2 or TRBV6-3 and TRBJ1-5; TRBD1 agrees at 10 bases. Germline-derived CDR1 and CDR2 are MNHEY and SVGEGT. The CDR3 sequence is 16 residues long. With 4 bases clipped from V and 1 base from J, the junction kept 4 bases outside the gene matches. This CDR3 reads CASSFGQGGSNQPQHF. CDR3 sequence (DNA): TGTGCCAGCAGTTTTGGACAGGGGGGGAGCAATCAGCCCCAGCATTTT.

The chain has TRBV5-1 and TRBJ1-1, with 7 bases that match TRBD1. CDR1 is SGHRS and CDR2 is YFSETQ in the germline V gene. Trimming cost V 5 bases and J 4 bases; bases outside gene matches: 8. This CDR3 spans 14 amino acids. This CDR3 reads CASRTEGGFTEAFF. CDR3 DNA sequence: TGCGCCAGCAGGACGGAAGGGGGCTTCACTGAAGCTTTCTTT.

This clonotype came up many times. The chain couples TRBV12-3 or TRBV12-4 to TRBJ1-2; maybe TRBD1 (6 bases). V was clipped by 3 bases and J by 7 bases, with 15 bases between them. This CDR3 is built from 14 residues. The CDR3 nucleotides are TGTGCCAGCAGTTTCCAGGGGAGAGGCGGTGGCTACACCTTC. Residues: CASSFQGRGGGYTF.

The V call is TRBV5-1, the J call TRBJ2-7; either TRBD1 or TRBD2 may supply D (7 bases each). V gave up 5 bases and J gave up 2 bases, with 20 bases separating them. Looked up from germline, CDR1 is SGHRS and CDR2 is YFSETQ. The CDR3 contains 16 residues. This CDR3 is CASSDGRGQQAYEQYF. Written as DNA, the CDR3 is TGCGCCAGCAGTGATGGGAGGGGACAGCAGGCCTACGAGCAGTACTTC.

This clonotype has just a few counts. Since a much larger clone is just one base distant, this may be a read error. The rearrangement links TRBV7-2 to TRBJ2-5, with 11 positions matching TRBD1. The CDR3 runs to 15 residues. The ends lost 4 bases at V and 9 bases at J; junction bases unmatched: 10. Per the germline V gene, CDR1 is SGHTA and CDR2 is FQGNSA. CDR3 region: CASSYQDRGREAQYF. In DNA, the CDR3 is TGTGCCAGCAGCTACCAGGACAGGGGGCGCGAGGCCCAGTACTTC.